The 16 T cell receptor beta chains below all came from one sample that was sequenced in a study of radiation and T cells in renal cell carcinoma (dated by TCRdb to about 2020). According to the study, the label for this sample's time point signals: blood 4 weeks post-SBRT, at nephrectomy. Read against the paper, the sample's treatment or condition label means: 15 Gy SBRT to primary tumor, nephrectomy 4 weeks later. Libraries came from the immunoSEQ multiplex PCR assay. Imported from immuneACCESS, the table was reduced by TCRdb to in-frame sequences with V and J called. These copies leave out some clones; in studies compared against another copy, an unresolved V gene accounts for under half, and the cause of the remainder is not known. Within this sample are approximately 90,000 clones, with 85% of them counted one time only. The ten largest clones represent under 10% of the sample. The sequencing used blood, collected from a patient whose treatment included radiotherapy and nephrectomy. The origin of the receptors is a man aged 50 to 59 with renal cell carcinoma.

The rearrangement joins TRBV7-9 to TRBJ1-3; 7 bases are a match to TRBD1. The CDR3 totals 16 residues. Germline CDR1 is SEHNR and CDR2 is FQNEAQ (reference sequence). V gave up 5 bases and J gave up 0 bases; unmatched junction bases: 7. The CDR3 region is CASSRRQGRSGNTIYF. The CDR3 DNA reads TGTGCCAGCAGCCGTAGACAGGGTCGCTCTGGAAACACCATATATTTT.

This chain links TRBV29-1 with TRBJ1-2, with D maybe TRBD1 (6 bases). V dropped 5 bases and J dropped 5 bases, with 12 bases sitting between them. The CDR3 runs 12 residues. Germline V lookup: CDR1 SQVTM, CDR2 ANQGSEA. CDR3 nucleotides: TGCAGCGTTTATGAGGGACATTATGGCTACACCTTC. Its translation: CSVYEGHYGYTF.

V usage is TRBV10-1 and J usage is TRBJ2-1; 7 bases fit TRBD1. Germline CDR1 reads WNHNN; CDR2 reads SYGVQD (reference sequence). Trimming at V came to 5 bases and at J to 9 bases, leaving 4 bases not matched to a gene. CDR3 length: 12 residues. CDR3 sequence (DNA): TGCGCCAGCAGTCGACAGGGCACTGAGCAGTTCTTC. Its translation: CASSRQGTEQFF.

This rearrangement joins TRBV7-9 to TRBJ2-1; no clear D. Trimming cost V 4 bases and J 4 bases, with 8 bases left between them. CDR1 and CDR2 from the germline V gene are SEHNR and FQNEAQ (reference sequence). CDR3 length: 13 amino acids. In DNA, the CDR3 is TGTGCCAGCAGCTCAGACAAATACAATGAGCAGTTCTTC. It encodes CASSSDKYNEQFF.

This clone counts as medium-sized. At the DNA level, this CDR3 is encoded by other sequences in the same sample as well. The V call is TRBV6-5, the J call TRBJ2-7; 9 positions agree with TRBD1. There are 14 residues in the CDR3. With 5 bases clipped from V and 0 bases from J, the junction kept 2 bases outside the gene matches. Germline CDR1 reads MNHEY; CDR2 reads SVGAGI. The CDR3 DNA is TGTGCCAGCAGTCGACAGGGGGGCTCCTACGAGCAGTACTTC. Translating gives CASSRQGGSYEQYF.

The J gene is TRBJ1-2, the V gene TRBV19; D is unresolved. The germline CDR1 and CDR2 sequences are LNHDA and SQIVND (reference sequence). CDR3 length: 14 residues. Trimming removed 3 bases from V and 0 bases from J, with 8 bases in between. This chain's CDR3 is CASSIDVANYGYTF. The CDR3 nucleotides read TGTGCCAGTAGTATTGATGTTGCTAACTATGGCTACACCTTC.

The chain recombines TRBV19 with TRBJ1-2, with TRBD1 matching 8 bases. After removal of 4 bases from V and 4 bases from J, the junction contained 2 bases not matched to a gene. Per the germline V gene, CDR1 is LNHDA and CDR2 is SQIVND (reference sequence). The length of the CDR3 is 13 residues. CDR3 sequence (DNA): TGTGCCAGTAGTAGACAGGGGTCCTATGGCTACACCTTC. This encodes CASSRQGSYGYTF.

The chain is built from TRBV28 and TRBJ2-7; D gene ambiguous. V was trimmed by 4 bases and J by 2 bases, leaving 12 bases between them. Germline CDR1 is MDHEN and CDR2 is SYDVKM. This CDR3 comprises 14 residues. Here the CDR3 reads CASSSVPGAYEQYF. The CDR3 DNA is TGTGCCAGCAGTTCGGTCCCGGGCGCCTACGAGCAGTACTTC. The full variable domain, with the rest looked up from reference TRBV28 and TRBJ2-7, is DVKVTQSSRYLVKRTGEKVFLECVQDMDHENMFWYRQDPGLGLRLIYFSYDVKMKEKGDIPEGYSVSREKKERFSLILESASTNQTSMYLCASSSVPGAYEQYFGPGTRLTVT.

This chain links TRBV7-6 with TRBJ1-1; D gene ambiguous. This CDR3 is 14 amino acids long. The V gene lost 4 bases and the J gene lost 1 base, with 10 bases spanning the gap. Germline values: CDR1 SGHVS, CDR2 FNYEAQ. The CDR3 DNA reads TGTGCCAGCAGCTCGACGTTGGGGAACACTGAAGCTTTCTTT. Residues: CASSSTLGNTEAFF. The whole variable domain, remainder taken from reference TRBV7-6 and TRBJ1-1, is GAGVSQSPRYKVTKRGQDVALRCDPISGHVSLYWYRQALGQGPEFLTYFNYEAQQDKSGLPNDRFSAERPEGSISTLTIQRTEQRDSAMYRCASSSTLGNTEAFFGQGTRLTVV.

The rearrangement joins TRBV5-1 to TRBJ2-1; 12 bases are shared with TRBD2. The CDR3 is 15 residues long. Per the germline V gene, CDR1 is SGHRS and CDR2 is YFSETQ. The V gene end was trimmed by 2 bases and the J gene end by 7 bases; junction bases not matched to a gene: 4. The DNA for the CDR3 is TGCGCCAGCAGCTTAGAACTAGCGGGAGGTAATGAGCAGTTCTTC. Protein product: CASSLELAGGNEQFF.

The rearrangement joins TRBV9 to TRBJ2-5, with 10 bases fitting TRBD2. Germline lookup yields CDR1 SGDLS and CDR2 YYNGEE. Unmatched junction bases numbered 3, after V lost 3 bases and J lost 1 base. The CDR3 runs to 15 residues. CDR3 residues: CASSGSGGAQETQYF. The CDR3 region has the DNA TGTGCCAGCAGCGGGAGCGGGGGGGCCCAAGAGACCCAGTACTTC.

V gene TRBV9 combines with J gene TRBJ2-3, with no clear D. The CDR3 extends over 14 amino acids. CDR1 and CDR2 from the germline V gene are SGDLS and YYNGEE. V shed 0 bases and J shed 4 bases, with 9 bases lying between them. CDR3 coding DNA: TGTGCCAGCAGCGTAGGAAGCTTGGCAGATACGCAGTATTTT. Residues: CASSVGSLADTQYF. The entire variable domain, with the rest obtained from reference TRBV9 and TRBJ2-3, is as follows: DSGVTQTPKHLITATGQRVTLRCSPRSGDLSVYWYQQSLDQGLQFLIQYYNGEERAKGNILERFSAQQFPDLHSELNLSSLELGDSALYFCASSVGSLADTQYFGPGTRLTVL.

This chain links TRBV6-6 with TRBJ2-7; 10 nucleotides agree with TRBD2. The trim removed 0 bases at V and 3 bases at J, leaving 2 bases unmatched. The CDR3 length is 15 residues. CDR1 and CDR2 (germline): MNHNY, SVGAGI (reference sequence). CDR3 protein: CASSYSLAGHYEQYF. The CDR3, as DNA: TGTGCCAGCAGTTACTCACTAGCGGGACACTACGAGCAGTACTTC.

The chain carries TRBV10-2 and TRBJ2-2; D gene unclear. The CDR3 is 13 residues long. The V gene lost 4 bases and the J gene lost 4 bases, with 7 bases spanning the gap. The germline CDR1 and CDR2 sequences are WSHSY and SAAADI. The CDR3 region has the DNA TGCGCCAGCAGTGTTGACGGCACCGGGGAGCTGTTTTTT. Translating it yields CASSVDGTGELFF.

The chain links TRBV30 to TRBJ2-7; 7 nucleotides agree with TRBD1. Trimming removed 5 bases from V and 0 bases from J; junction bases left unmatched: 7. This CDR3 is 14 amino acids long. Germline values: CDR1 GTSNPN, CDR2 SVGIG (reference sequence). The CDR3 loop is CAWGWSGGSYEQYF. The CDR3 bases are TGTGCCTGGGGGTGGTCAGGGGGCTCCTACGAGCAGTACTTC.

The rearrangement joins TRBV6-1 to TRBJ2-1, with 8 bases aligning to TRBD1. There are 16 residues in the CDR3. Germline V gene data show CDR1 as MNHNS and CDR2 as SASEGT. The J segment lost 3 bases and the V segment lost 4 bases, leaving 8 bases of the junction unmatched. The CDR3 loop is CASSGGPGQVYNEQFF. CDR3 bases: TGTGCCAGCAGTGGCGGACCGGGACAGGTCTACAATGAGCAGTTCTTC.